This T cell receptor beta chain comes out of a study of blood T cell repertoires in COVID-19. Across the study: COVID-19 samples collected from the United States, Italy and Spain covered acute and convalescent phases. In each case, the material was cDNA or gDNA derived from T cells, B-cell-depleted T cells, or PBMCs.

This clone has a count of ten or more. The assay was immunoSEQ multiplex PCR, and TCRdb's table has in-frame clones only and misses some. The repertoire holds about 240,000 clones, with 80% to 90% as singletons. The clonotype originates from a woman between 70 and 85 years old with acute or convalescent COVID-19. What was sequenced was peripheral blood.

CDR3 sequence reads: CASSQPWREGARNTQYF. DNA for the CDR3: TGCGCCAGCAGCCAGCCCTGGCGAGAGGGGGCGAGGAATACGCAGTATTTT. The chain carries TRBV4-1 and TRBJ2-3, with TRBD1 matching over 7 bases. The CDR3 has 17 residues. The germline V gene has CDR1 MGHRA and CDR2 YSYEKL. With 3 bases clipped from V and 7 bases from J, the junction kept 16 bases outside the gene matches.